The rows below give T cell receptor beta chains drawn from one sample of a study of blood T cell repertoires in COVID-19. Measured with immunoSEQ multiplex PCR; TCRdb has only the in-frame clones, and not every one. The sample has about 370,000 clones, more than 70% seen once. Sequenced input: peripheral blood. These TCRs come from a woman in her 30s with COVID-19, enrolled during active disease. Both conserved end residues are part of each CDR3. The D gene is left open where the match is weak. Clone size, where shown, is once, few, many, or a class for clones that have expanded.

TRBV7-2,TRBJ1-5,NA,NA,CASSFSLGPQPQHF,TGTGCCAGCAGCTTTTCGCTGGGGCCTCAGCCCCAGCATTTT
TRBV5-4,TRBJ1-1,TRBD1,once,CASSPRTGKVNTEAFF,TGTGCCAGCAGCCCAAGGACAGGGAAAGTGAACACTGAAGCTTTCTTT
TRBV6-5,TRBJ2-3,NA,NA,CASSYSIFDTRDTQYF,TGTGCCAGCAGTTACTCTATCTTCGACACCCGGGATACGCAGTATTTT
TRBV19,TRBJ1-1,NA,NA,CASSANNWNTEAFF,TGTGCCAGTAGTGCAAACAATTGGAACACTGAAGCTTTCTTT
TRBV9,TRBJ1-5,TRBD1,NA,CASSARDSSGPQHF,TGTGCCAGCAGCGCGCGGGACAGTTCGGGGCCCCAGCATTTT
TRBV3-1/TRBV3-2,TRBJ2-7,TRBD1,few,CASSPSARGEQYF,TGTGCCAGCAGCCCCAGCGCCAGGGGGGAGCAGTACTTC
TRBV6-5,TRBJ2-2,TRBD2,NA,CASSRTSANTGELFF,TGTGCCAGCAGTCGGACTAGCGCAAACACCGGGGAGCTGTTTTTT
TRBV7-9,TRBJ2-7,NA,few,CASSSPYEQYF,TGTGCCAGCAGCTCTCCCTACGAGCAGTACTTC
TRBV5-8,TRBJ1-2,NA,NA,CASSLVGTLYGYTF,TGTGCCAGCAGCTTAGTTGGGACACTGTATGGCTACACCTTC
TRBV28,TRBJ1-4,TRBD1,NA,CASSWTGRNEKLFF,TGTGCCAGCAGTTGGACAGGACGTAATGAAAAACTGTTTTTT
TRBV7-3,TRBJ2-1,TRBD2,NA,CASSLTKASGNNEQFF,TGTGCCAGCAGCTTAACTAAGGCTAGCGGAAACAATGAGCAGTTCTTC
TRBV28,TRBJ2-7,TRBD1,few,CASAYRGFSDEQYF,TGTGCCAGCGCGTACAGGGGGTTCTCTGACGAGCAGTACTTC
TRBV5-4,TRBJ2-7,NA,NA,CASSLPGPYEQYF,TGTGCCAGCAGCTTACCGGGTCCCTACGAGCAGTACTTC
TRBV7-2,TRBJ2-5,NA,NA,CASSLGRLLGFQETQYF,TGTGCCAGCAGCTTAGGACGACTACTGGGGTTCCAAGAGACCCAGTACTTC
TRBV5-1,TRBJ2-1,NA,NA,CASSPSASSYNEQFF,TGCGCCAGCAGCCCTAGCGCAAGCTCCTACAATGAGCAGTTCTTC
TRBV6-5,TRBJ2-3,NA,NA,CASSQAGPRDTQYF,TGTGCCAGCAGCCAAGCGGGCCCAAGAGATACGCAGTATTTT
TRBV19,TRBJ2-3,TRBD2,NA,CASSILGAGGSTDTQYF,TGTGCCAGTAGTATATTAGGAGCGGGAGGGAGCACAGATACGCAGTATTTT
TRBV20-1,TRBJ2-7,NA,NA,CSARDRREQYF,TGCAGTGCTAGAGATAGGCGGGAGCAGTACTTC
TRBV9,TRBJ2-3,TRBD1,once,CASSAGQGDALGFRDTQYF,TGTGCCAGCAGCGCGGGACAGGGGGACGCGTTGGGCTTTAGAGATACGCAGTATTTT
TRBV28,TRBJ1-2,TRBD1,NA,CASRDRSLGYGYTF,TGTGCCAGCAGGGACAGGTCTCTGGGGTATGGCTACACCTTC
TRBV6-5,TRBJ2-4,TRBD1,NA,CASSRTGGANIQYF,TGTGCCAGCAGTCGGACAGGGGGCGCAAACATTCAGTACTTC
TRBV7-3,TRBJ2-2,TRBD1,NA,CASSSGQGTPGELFF,TGTGCCAGCAGCTCAGGACAGGGGACGCCCGGGGAGCTGTTTTTT
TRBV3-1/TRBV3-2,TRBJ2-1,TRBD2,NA,CASSQVPGGAGVSSGNEQFF,TGTGCCAGCAGCCAAGTCCCCGGGGGAGCGGGAGTTTCTTCGGGCAATGAGCAGTTCTTC